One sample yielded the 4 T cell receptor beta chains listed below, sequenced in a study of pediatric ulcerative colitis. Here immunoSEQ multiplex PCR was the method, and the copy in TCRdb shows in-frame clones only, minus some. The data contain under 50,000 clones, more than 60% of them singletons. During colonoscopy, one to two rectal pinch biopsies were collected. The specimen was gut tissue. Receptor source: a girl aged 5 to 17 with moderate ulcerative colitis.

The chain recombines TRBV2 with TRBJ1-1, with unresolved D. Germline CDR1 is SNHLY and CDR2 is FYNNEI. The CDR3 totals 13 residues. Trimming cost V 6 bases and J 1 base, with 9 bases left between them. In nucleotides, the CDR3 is TGTGCCAGCAGACTTCATCAGAACACTGAAGCTTTCTTT. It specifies CASRLHQNTEAFF.

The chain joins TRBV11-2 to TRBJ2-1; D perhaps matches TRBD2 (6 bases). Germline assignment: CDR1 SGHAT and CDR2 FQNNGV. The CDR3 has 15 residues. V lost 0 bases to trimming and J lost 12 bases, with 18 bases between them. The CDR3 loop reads CASSLEGAAVGGQFF. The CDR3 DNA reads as TGTGCCAGCAGCTTAGAAGGAGCGGCTGTGGGGGGGCAGTTCTTC.

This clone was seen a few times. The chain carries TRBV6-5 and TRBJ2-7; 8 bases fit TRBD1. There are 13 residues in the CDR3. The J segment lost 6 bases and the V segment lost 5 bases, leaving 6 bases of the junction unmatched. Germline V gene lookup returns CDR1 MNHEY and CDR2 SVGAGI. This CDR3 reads CASSRQGSGEQYF. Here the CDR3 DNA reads TGTGCCAGCAGTCGACAGGGGTCGGGCGAGCAGTACTTC.

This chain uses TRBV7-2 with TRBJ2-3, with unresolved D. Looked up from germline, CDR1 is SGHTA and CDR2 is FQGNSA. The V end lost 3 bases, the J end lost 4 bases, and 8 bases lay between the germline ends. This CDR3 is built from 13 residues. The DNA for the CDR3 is TGTGCCAGCAGCTTCTCCAGACCAGATACGCAGTATTTT. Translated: CASSFSRPDTQYF. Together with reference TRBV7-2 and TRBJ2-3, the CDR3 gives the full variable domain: GAGVSQSPSNKVTEKGKDVELRCDPISGHTALYWYRQSLGQGLEFLIYFQGNSAPDKSGLPSDRFSAERTGGSVSTLTIQRTQQEDSAVYLCASSFSRPDTQYFGPGTRLTVL.